A single sample gave rise to the 32 T cell receptor beta chains below, sequenced in a study of blood T cell repertoires in COVID-19. Produced via immunoSEQ multiplex PCR; TCRdb's table is partial and in-frame only. The repertoire holds 200,000 to 250,000 clones, with around 82% as singletons. Sequencing was carried out using PBMCs or T cells enriched from blood (not recorded which). These receptors came from a woman between 45 and 60 years old who had been exposed to COVID-19.

This clone showed up just a few times. V is TRBV20-1 and J is TRBJ2-7, with 9 bases aligning to TRBD2. J gave up 7 bases and V 3 bases, and 16 bases lay outside the gene matches. The germline V gene encodes CDR1 DFQATT and CDR2 SNEGSKA (reference sequence). The CDR3 has 16 amino acids. CDR3 DNA: TGCAGTGCTAGTGATGGTAGCGGGGGCTTATTGTTGGAGCAGTACTTC. Translated: CSASDGSGGLLLEQYF.

J is TRBJ2-3 and V is TRBV11-2; possibly TRBD1 for D (6 bases). There are 15 residues in the CDR3. Trimming stripped 3 bases from V and 2 bases from J, with 12 bases between. Germline assignment: CDR1 SGHAT and CDR2 FQNNGV. The CDR3 bases are TGTGCCAGCAGCTTCCAGGGGCGGATCACAGATACGCAGTATTTT. Protein product: CASSFQGRITDTQYF.

The CDR3 protein is CASSEAVGSQGPEAFF. DNA of the CDR3: TGTGCCAGCAGTGAAGCCGTTGGGTCTCAGGGCCCTGAAGCTTTCTTT. This chain joins TRBV2 and TRBJ1-1; D is possibly TRBD1 (5 bases). The CDR3 has 16 residues. From germline, CDR1 is SNHLY and CDR2 FYNNEI. V was clipped by 0 bases and J by 6 bases, with 17 bases between them.

This clone was found many times. The chain uses TRBV15 and TRBJ1-4; D call uncertain. Germline values: CDR1 LNHNV, CDR2 YYDKDF (reference sequence). The CDR3 consists of 15 residues. The V gene lost 1 base and the J gene lost 8 bases, with 14 bases spanning the gap. The DNA for the CDR3 is TGTGCCACCAGCAGAGGAGGTAGCGGCAACGAAAAACTGTTTTTT. Its translation: CATSRGGSGNEKLFF.

The gene calls are TRBV13 and TRBJ2-1; D possibly corresponds to TRBD2 (6 bases). This CDR3 comprises 15 residues. V lost 10 bases and J lost 7, with 23 bases in between. CDR1 is PRHDT, CDR2 FYEKMQ, per germline (reference sequence). The CDR3 coding sequence is TGTGCCACCTCAGAACAAGGACCGGCGGGGAATGAGCAGTTCTTC. This codes for CATSEQGPAGNEQFF.

This sequence joins TRBV28 and TRBJ1-2; D gene ambiguous. Trimming shortened V by 5 bases and J by 8 bases, and 15 bases separated the two germline ends. Germline V CDR1 and CDR2: MDHEN, SYDVKM. The CDR3 loop spans 13 amino acids. DNA for the CDR3: TGTGCCAGCAGTCCCTCATACGGGGAGGGCTACACCTTC. Translation: CASSPSYGEGYTF.

This clone was counted a few times. Other DNA sequences in this sample translate to the same CDR3. The chain carries TRBV12-3 or TRBV12-4 and TRBJ2-1, with D perhaps matching TRBD1 (5 bases). Deletions cut 2 bases from V and 6 bases from J, with 5 bases between. This CDR3 comprises 12 residues. Written as DNA, the CDR3 is TGTGCCAGCAGTTTAAGGGGCAATGAGCAGTTCTTC. Amino acid sequence: CASSLRGNEQFF.

This rearrangement joins TRBV28 to TRBJ2-3; 7 bases agree with TRBD1. CDR3 length: 17 amino acids. V dropped 3 bases and J dropped 2; count of bases not matched to a gene: 11. CDR1 is MDHEN and CDR2 is SYDVKM in the germline V gene. Here the CDR3 DNA reads TGTGCCAGCAGTTTGTCCCATGGGACAGCCTCCACAGATACGCAGTATTTT. Protein sequence: CASSLSHGTASTDTQYF.

The rearrangement links TRBV7-8 to TRBJ1-1; D not certain. CDR3 length: 13 amino acids. CDR1 SGHVS and CDR2 FQNEAQ come from the germline V gene. The germline V and J ends were trimmed by 1 base and 8 bases, with 11 bases remaining between them. This chain's CDR3 is CASSLEHSSEAFF. The CDR3 region has the DNA TGTGCCAGCAGCTTAGAACACAGCTCGGAAGCTTTCTTT.

J is TRBJ1-1 and V is TRBV28; D may be TRBD1 (6 bases). The CDR3 contains 16 residues. The V end was cut by 3 bases, the J end by 0 bases, with 14 bases between. Germline V gene data show CDR1 as MDHEN and CDR2 as SYDVKM. The CDR3 loop reads CASSFGQTGMNTEAFF. CDR3 nucleotides: TGTGCCAGCAGTTTTGGGCAGACAGGAATGAACACTGAAGCTTTCTTT.

The rearrangement uses TRBV18 and TRBJ2-5, with TRBD1 matching 7 bases. V lost 3 bases and J lost 4; bases outside the gene matches: 11. The CDR3 loop spans 16 amino acids. Germline loops: CDR1 KGHSH, CDR2 LQKENI. The CDR3 region has the DNA TGTGCCAGCTCACCGATTCGACAGGGAAGGCGAGAGACCCAGTACTTC. Translating it yields CASSPIRQGRRETQYF.

The rearrangement uses TRBV27 and TRBJ1-2; D might be TRBD1 (6 bases). Deletions cut 5 bases from V and 4 bases from J, with 11 bases between. This CDR3 has 13 residues. Germline-derived CDR1 and CDR2 are MNHEY and SMNVEV (reference sequence). CDR3 sequence reads: CASSLRGAYGYTF. The CDR3 DNA is TGTGCCAGCAGTCTCAGGGGAGCCTATGGCTACACCTTC.

This chain connects TRBV3-1 (or the pseudogene TRBV3-2) to TRBJ2-3; TRBD2 agrees at 7 bases. Germline lookup yields CDR1 LGHDT and CDR2 YNNKEL (reference sequence). With 1 base clipped from V and 8 bases from J, the junction kept 9 bases outside the gene matches. The CDR3 sequence is 15 residues long. Here the CDR3 reads CASSQVQREYSTQYF. The CDR3 bases are TGTGCCAGCAGCCAAGTACAGCGGGAATACTCTACGCAGTATTTT.

The rearrangement links TRBV30 to TRBJ1-4; D is undetermined. This CDR3 comprises 14 residues. V was pared by 0 bases and J by 14 bases, with 19 bases between. Germline V gene sequence: CDR1 GTSNPN, CDR2 SVGIG (reference sequence). The CDR3 is CAWSVRAGEAGLFF. Written as DNA, the CDR3 is TGTGCCTGGAGTGTAAGGGCCGGGGAGGCCGGGCTGTTTTTT.

This chain links TRBV6-5 with TRBJ2-6; unclear D gene. CDR1 is MNHEY, CDR2 SVGAGI, per germline. Trimming took 4 bases from V and 0 from J, leaving 7 bases between them. The CDR3 spans 15 residues. CDR3: CASSFLGSGANVLTF. In DNA, the CDR3 is TGTGCCAGCAGTTTCCTCGGCTCTGGGGCCAACGTCCTGACTTTC.

This clone was picked up a small number of times. Other DNA sequences in the same sample also yield this CDR3. The chain uses TRBV9 and TRBJ2-3; 12 nucleotides line up with TRBD2. This CDR3 region has 17 residues. CDR1 is SGDLS and CDR2 is YYNGEE in the germline V gene. The junction had 7 bases not matched to a gene; V was cut back by 3 bases and J by 2 bases. CDR3 loop: CASSASTSGGLTDTQYF. The CDR3 DNA sequence: TGTGCCAGCAGCGCCTCAACTAGCGGGGGGCTCACAGATACGCAGTATTTT.

This clone was seen a handful of times. The chain has TRBV7-8 and TRBJ1-1, with D unclear. Germline CDR1 and CDR2: SGHVS and FQNEAQ. Trimming took 4 bases from V and 5 from J, leaving 11 bases between them. This CDR3 comprises 13 residues. CDR3 coding DNA: TGTGCCAGCAGCTCCCAGGTGTATACTGAAGCTTTCTTT. Translated, it gives CASSSQVYTEAFF.

This clone was seen more than once but under ten times. The gene calls are TRBV19 and TRBJ1-6; no clear D gene. CDR1 LNHDA and CDR2 SQIVND come from the germline V gene (reference sequence). V lost 6 bases and J 7 bases, leaving 13 bases between the germline ends. CDR3 size: 14 residues. CDR3 coding DNA: TGTGCCAGTAGGCCCTCGGGTTTCAATTCACCCCTCCACTTT. This gives the protein CASRPSGFNSPLHF.

The chain combines TRBV4-3 with TRBJ1-4, with D perhaps matching TRBD1 (5 bases). The CDR3 runs 15 residues. Germline CDR1 reads LGHNA; CDR2 reads YSLEER. Trimming took 0 bases from V and 7 from J, leaving 12 bases between them. The CDR3 DNA follows: TGCGCCAGCAGCCAAGAGGCGATCAGGGCTGAAAAACTGTTTTTT. Translating gives CASSQEAIRAEKLFF.

The rearrangement uses TRBV7-2 and TRBJ2-5; D might be TRBD2 (6 bases). V dropped 6 bases and J dropped 5 bases, with 16 bases sitting between them. CDR1 and CDR2 from the germline V gene are SGHTA and FQGNSA. The CDR3 is 14 amino acids. This chain's CDR3 is CASSPNGGWETQYF. CDR3 sequence (DNA): TGTGCCAGCAGTCCCAACGGGGGTTGGGAGACCCAGTACTTC.

The V gene is TRBV28, the J gene TRBJ1-5, with D possibly TRBD1 on 5 matching bases. This CDR3 is built from 14 residues. V was clipped by 1 base and J by 7 bases, with 11 bases between them. Germline V lookup: CDR1 MDHEN, CDR2 SYDVKM. The chain's CDR3 is CASSLLGRGQPQHF. The CDR3 DNA follows: TGTGCCAGCAGTTTATTAGGGCGGGGGCAGCCCCAGCATTTT.

The chain is built from TRBV7-6 and TRBJ1-4, with 7 bases identical to TRBD1. Trimming at V came to 5 bases and at J to 7 bases, leaving 10 bases not matched to a gene. The CDR3 totals 15 residues. CDR1 and CDR2 (germline): SGHVS, FNYEAQ. The CDR3 nucleotides read TGTGCCAGCAGCCTAACCGGGACAGAAGGTGAAAAACTGTTTTTT. This translates into CASSLTGTEGEKLFF.

The chain carries TRBV6-1 and TRBJ2-7, with 14 bases identical to TRBD2. The CDR3 extends over 22 amino acids. V lost 0 bases and J lost 0; bases outside the gene matches: 16. CDR1 MNHNS and CDR2 SASEGT come from the germline V gene. The CDR3 region is CASSEALSGGLAGGRSSYEQYF. CDR3 DNA: TGTGCCAGCAGTGAAGCGCTCTCGGGAGGACTAGCGGGGGGCCGAAGCTCCTACGAGCAGTACTTC.

The gene calls are TRBV27 and TRBJ1-5; D ambiguous. The V gene's germline CDR1 is MNHEY and CDR2 SMNVEV (reference sequence). V gave up 0 bases and J gave up 4 bases, with 4 bases separating them. CDR3 size: 13 residues. The CDR3 DNA reads as TGTGCCAGCAGTTTATCCAGGAATCAGCCCCAGCATTTT. It is translated as CASSLSRNQPQHF.

Note on this clone: The sample has other DNA sequences that encode this CDR3 too. This CDR3 reads CASSSGYEQYF. The CDR3 region has the DNA TGCGCCAGCAGCTCGGGCTACGAGCAGTACTTC. This sequence joins TRBV5-1 and TRBJ2-7; unclear D gene. Trimming took off 3 bases at V and 3 bases at J, with 4 bases between the two ends. Germline CDR1 is SGHRS and CDR2 is YFSETQ. This CDR3 has 11 amino acids.

This clone showed up just once. J is TRBJ1-3 and V is TRBV10-2, with D hard to call. Germline CDR1 and CDR2: WSHSY and SAAADI. This CDR3 comprises 15 residues. V lost 2 bases and J lost 0, with 8 bases in between. The CDR3 DNA reads TGCGCCAGCAGTGAGGGGCAGACCTCTGGAAACACCATATATTTT. Residues: CASSEGQTSGNTIYF.

V is TRBV5-6 and J is TRBJ1-6, with TRBD1 as a possible D gene (5 bases). This CDR3 comprises 13 residues. Germline V gives CDR1 SGHDT, CDR2 YYEEEE. Trimming stripped 4 bases from V and 7 bases from J, with 9 bases between. CDR3 DNA sequence: TGTGCCAGCAGCCGCGACAGAAATTCACCCCTCCACTTT. This gives the protein CASSRDRNSPLHF. The whole variable domain, filled in from reference TRBV5-6 and TRBJ1-6, reads DAGVTQSPTHLIKTRGQQVTLRCSPKSGHDTVSWYQQALGQGPQFIFQYYEEEERQRGNFPDRFSGHQFPNYSSELNVNALLLGDSALYLCASSRDRNSPLHFGNGTRLTVT.

V and J are TRBV3-1 (or the pseudogene TRBV3-2) and TRBJ2-2, with TRBD2 matching over 7 bases. The CDR3 runs to 16 residues. The V gene end was trimmed by 6 bases and the J gene end by 2 bases; junction bases not matched to a gene: 9. The germline gives CDR1 LGHDT, CDR2 YNNKEL (reference sequence). CDR3 protein: CASSRVPGGNTGELFF. CDR3 sequence (DNA): TGTGCCAGCAGTCGCGTACCGGGGGGTAACACCGGGGAGCTGTTTTTT.

This chain connects TRBV5-8 to TRBJ2-7; 12 bases fit TRBD2. The CDR3 is 15 amino acids. V trimming: 4 bases; J trimming: 1 base; junction bases outside the gene matches: 3. From germline, CDR1 is SGHTS and CDR2 YDEGEE. CDR3 bases: TGTGCCAGCAGCCCCGGACTAGCGGGGTCCTACGAGCAGTACTTC. Translated, it gives CASSPGLAGSYEQYF. Supplemented by reference TRBV5-8 and TRBJ2-7, the full variable domain reads EAGVTQSPTHLIKTRGQQATLRCSPISGHTSVYWYQQALGLGLQFLLWYDEGEERNRGNFPPRFSGRQFPNYSSELNVNALELEDSALYLCASSPGLAGSYEQYFGPGTRLTVT.

This chain joins TRBV19 and TRBJ1-5; TRBD1 agrees at 7 bases. The CDR3 extends over 13 amino acids. With 5 bases clipped from V and 2 bases from J, the junction kept 0 bases outside the gene matches. CDR1 is LNHDA, CDR2 SQIVND, per germline (reference sequence). The CDR3 protein is CASSDRGNQPQHF. The CDR3, as DNA: TGTGCCAGTAGTGACAGGGGCAATCAGCCCCAGCATTTT.

The rearrangement links TRBV6-5 to TRBJ2-7, with D perhaps TRBD1 (5 bases). Trimming removed 4 bases at V and 3 bases at J, with 13 bases between. Germline V gives CDR1 MNHEY, CDR2 SVGAGI. This CDR3 contains 14 residues. CDR3 residues: CASSLTEAHYEQYF. The CDR3 DNA reads as TGTGCCAGCAGTTTGACAGAAGCCCACTACGAGCAGTACTTC.

The sample holds one count of this clone. The chain combines TRBV24-1 with TRBJ1-5; D gene uncertain. This CDR3 contains 14 residues. V was cut by 5 bases and J by 7 bases, with 14 bases left in between. Germline V gene lookup returns CDR1 KGHDR and CDR2 SFDVKD. As DNA, the CDR3 is TGTGCCACCAGTGCTCGGGGTGACGTACAGCCCCAGCATTTT. It codes for CATSARGDVQPQHF.